These T cell receptor beta chains were read from a single sample in a study of blood T cell repertoires in COVID-19. Profiled with immunoSEQ multiplex PCR; TCRdb holds only in-frame clones, not every one. This sample carries some 460,000 clones, about 89% of them seen once, and the ten largest clones take about 4.5%. Specimen: peripheral blood. The receptors shown here come from a woman aged 25 to 39 with acute or convalescent COVID-19. Each CDR3 is given with its conserved first and last residue. D genes are given only for firm matches. Some rows mark clone size as missing; the rest say once, few, many or name a class of expanded clone.

clone_size: .; v_call: TRBV3-1/TRBV3-2; j_call: TRBJ2-5; d_call: TRBD1; cdr3_nt: TGTGCCAGCAGCCGGACAGGGGACCCCCAAGAGACCCAGTACTTC; cdr3_aa: CASSRTGDPQETQYF
clone_size: .; v_call: TRBV5-4; j_call: TRBJ2-5; d_call: TRBD1; cdr3_nt: TGTGCCAGCAGCTTGACTACCGGGACAGGGGGCGAGACCCAGTACTTC; cdr3_aa: CASSLTTGTGGETQYF
clone_size: once; v_call: TRBV2; j_call: TRBJ2-7; d_call: .; cdr3_nt: TGTGCCAGCAGTGAGGAAATGGGGGGGCCCTACGAGCAGTACTTC; cdr3_aa: CASSEEMGGPYEQYF
clone_size: .; v_call: TRBV6-6; j_call: TRBJ2-3; d_call: TRBD2; cdr3_nt: TGTGCCAGCAGTTTCGGCGGGGGGGCCGCAGATACGCAGTATTTT; cdr3_aa: CASSFGGGAADTQYF
clone_size: .; v_call: TRBV28; j_call: TRBJ1-6; d_call: .; cdr3_nt: TGTGCCAGCAGTTTACGGGGAAACCTTGTGTATAATTCACCCCTCCACTTT; cdr3_aa: CASSLRGNLVYNSPLHF
clone_size: .; v_call: TRBV7-2; j_call: TRBJ2-3; d_call: .; cdr3_nt: TGTGCCAGCAGCTTAGCGCTCGGGGAAGATACGCAGTATTTT; cdr3_aa: CASSLALGEDTQYF
clone_size: .; v_call: TRBV19; j_call: TRBJ2-7; d_call: TRBD2; cdr3_nt: TGTGCCAGTAGTCCGCTCGGGGGGGCCTCCTACGAGCAGTACTTC; cdr3_aa: CASSPLGGASYEQYF
clone_size: few; v_call: TRBV7-9; j_call: TRBJ1-2; d_call: .; cdr3_nt: TGTGCCAGCAGGCCCCCGGGGAATGGCTACACCTTC; cdr3_aa: CASRPPGNGYTF
clone_size: few; v_call: TRBV5-4; j_call: TRBJ2-2; d_call: TRBD1; cdr3_nt: TGTGCCGCGAACCTTAAACCGGGACAGGGGAACACCGGGGAGCTGTTTTTT; cdr3_aa: CAANLKPGQGNTGELFF
clone_size: .; v_call: TRBV7-9; j_call: TRBJ2-5; d_call: .; cdr3_nt: TGTGCCAGCAGCTCAAATGCAGGAACCCAAGAGACCCAGTACTTC; cdr3_aa: CASSSNAGTQETQYF
clone_size: .; v_call: TRBV7-3; j_call: TRBJ2-2; d_call: TRBD2; cdr3_nt: TGTGCCAGCAGCTTGGGGACTATTGGTTCCGGGGAGCTGTTTTTT; cdr3_aa: CASSLGTIGSGELFF
clone_size: .; v_call: TRBV28; j_call: TRBJ2-4; d_call: .; cdr3_nt: TGTGCCAGCAGTCCGACGGGAGAACTAGCCAAAAACATTCAGTACTTC; cdr3_aa: CASSPTGELAKNIQYF
clone_size: once; v_call: TRBV18; j_call: TRBJ1-2; d_call: TRBD1; cdr3_nt: TGTGCCAGCTCACAAACCACAGGGGAGAGGTATGGCTACACCTTC; cdr3_aa: CASSQTTGERYGYTF
clone_size: .; v_call: TRBV2; j_call: TRBJ2-5; d_call: .; cdr3_nt: TGTGCCAGCAGCCCCGCCAGGGAGACCCAGTACTTC; cdr3_aa: CASSPARETQYF
clone_size: .; v_call: TRBV19; j_call: TRBJ1-3; d_call: .; cdr3_nt: TGTGCCAGTAGTGCCAACGTCCGGGAAAGCTCTGGAAACACCATATATTTT; cdr3_aa: CASSANVRESSGNTIYF
clone_size: .; v_call: TRBV5-1; j_call: TRBJ2-2; d_call: .; cdr3_nt: TGCGCCAGCAATGAGGGTAACACCGGGGAGCTGTTTTTT; cdr3_aa: CASNEGNTGELFF
clone_size: .; v_call: TRBV5-1; j_call: TRBJ2-3; d_call: TRBD2; cdr3_nt: TGCGCCAGCAGCTTACTAGCGGGGGGGTCAGATACGCAGTATTTT; cdr3_aa: CASSLLAGGSDTQYF
clone_size: few; v_call: TRBV29-1; j_call: TRBJ2-5; d_call: .; cdr3_nt: TGCAGCGGACGAACGGGGGAAGAGACCCAGTACTTC; cdr3_aa: CSGRTGEETQYF
clone_size: .; v_call: TRBV27; j_call: TRBJ2-2; d_call: .; cdr3_nt: TGTGCCAGCAGTTTGTTTGGGGGCGCGAGCGCGAACACCGGGGAGCTGTTTTTT; cdr3_aa: CASSLFGGASANTGELFF
clone_size: .; v_call: TRBV5-1; j_call: TRBJ2-1; d_call: TRBD1; cdr3_nt: TGCGCCAGCAGCATGGGACAGACATACAATGAGCAGTTCTTC; cdr3_aa: CASSMGQTYNEQFF
clone_size: .; v_call: TRBV28; j_call: TRBJ2-3; d_call: TRBD2; cdr3_nt: TGTGCCAGCAGTCCCGCTAGCGGGGACACAGATACGCAGTATTTT; cdr3_aa: CASSPASGDTDTQYF
clone_size: .; v_call: TRBV11-1; j_call: TRBJ1-4; d_call: TRBD1; cdr3_nt: TGTGCCAGCAGCTCGCCGGACAGGACTAATGAAAAACTGTTTTTT; cdr3_aa: CASSSPDRTNEKLFF
clone_size: few; v_call: TRBV28; j_call: TRBJ1-4; d_call: .; cdr3_nt: TGTGCCAGCAGTTTAACAGGGAATGAAAAACTGTTTTTT; cdr3_aa: CASSLTGNEKLFF
clone_size: .; v_call: TRBV10-3; j_call: TRBJ2-3; d_call: .; cdr3_nt: TGTGCCATCAGTGAGGGGGACAAAGGTCTCACAGATACGCAGTATTTT; cdr3_aa: CAISEGDKGLTDTQYF
clone_size: .; v_call: TRBV5-4; j_call: TRBJ2-7; d_call: .; cdr3_nt: TGTGCCAGCAGCTTTGACAGAAACTACGAGCAGTACTTC; cdr3_aa: CASSFDRNYEQYF
clone_size: .; v_call: TRBV4-2; j_call: TRBJ2-7; d_call: TRBD2; cdr3_nt: TGTGCCAGCAGTCGACTAGCGGGGGACTTTCGACCGTACTTC; cdr3_aa: CASSRLAGDFRPYF
clone_size: .; v_call: TRBV2; j_call: TRBJ2-5; d_call: TRBD1; cdr3_nt: TGTGCCAGCAGGGACAGGGGACCGACCCAGTACTTC; cdr3_aa: CASRDRGPTQYF
clone_size: few; v_call: TRBV30; j_call: TRBJ1-2; d_call: .; cdr3_nt: TGTGCCTGGAGTGACGGACTGGTCGGCTATGGCTACACCTTC; cdr3_aa: CAWSDGLVGYGYTF